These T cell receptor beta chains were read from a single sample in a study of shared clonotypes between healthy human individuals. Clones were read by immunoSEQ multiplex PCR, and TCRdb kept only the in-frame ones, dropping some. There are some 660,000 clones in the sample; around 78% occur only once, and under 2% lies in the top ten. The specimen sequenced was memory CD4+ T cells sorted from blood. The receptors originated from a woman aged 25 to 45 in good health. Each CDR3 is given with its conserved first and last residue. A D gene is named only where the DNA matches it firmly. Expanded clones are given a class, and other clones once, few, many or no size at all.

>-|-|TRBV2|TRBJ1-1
TGTGCCAGCAGATTATGGACAGCGAACACTGAAGCTTTCTTT
CASRLWTANTEAFF
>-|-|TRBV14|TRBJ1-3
TGTGCCAGCAGCCAAGGCAGCCCAAATGGAAACACCATATATTTT
CASSQGSPNGNTIYF
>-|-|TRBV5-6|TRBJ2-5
TGTGCCAGCAGCTCACTAGCTACCGGGGGGACCCAGTACTTC
CASSSLATGGTQYF
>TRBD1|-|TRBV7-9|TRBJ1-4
TGTGCCAGCAGCCTCACAGGGGGCGGCGAAAAACTGTTTTTT
CASSLTGGGEKLFF
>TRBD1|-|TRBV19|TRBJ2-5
TGTGCCAGTAGTATACCGGGACAGCGGCAAAAGACCCAGTACTTC
CASSIPGQRQKTQYF
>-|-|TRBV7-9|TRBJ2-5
TGTGCCAGCAGCTTGAAGGGGGGAAAGACCCAGTACTTC
CASSLKGGKTQYF
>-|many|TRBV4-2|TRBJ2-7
TGTGCCAGCAGCCAGAGGGGGGACGAGCAGTACTTC
CASSQRGDEQYF
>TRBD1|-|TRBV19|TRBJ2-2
TGTGCCAGTAGTATAGATCGGGCAGGGGGCGTCCTAGGCGGGGAGCTGTTTTTT
CASSIDRAGGVLGGELFF
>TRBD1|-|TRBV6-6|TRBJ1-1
TGTGCCAGCAGTTACCCGGGACAGCCTACCGAAGCTTTCTTT
CASSYPGQPTEAFF
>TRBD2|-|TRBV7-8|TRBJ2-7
TGTGCCAGCAGCTTGGGCGGGAGATACACCTACGAGCAGTACTTC
CASSLGGRYTYEQYF
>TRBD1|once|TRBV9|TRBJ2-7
TGTGCCAGCAGCAGACAGGGCGACTCCTACGAGCAGTACTTC
CASSRQGDSYEQYF
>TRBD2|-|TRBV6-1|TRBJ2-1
TGTGCCAGCATTACCGGGACTAGCGGACACAATGAGCAGTTCTTC
CASITGTSGHNEQFF
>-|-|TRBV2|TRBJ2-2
TGTGCCAGCAGTTTCGGGTCCGGGGAGCTGTTTTTT
CASSFGSGELFF
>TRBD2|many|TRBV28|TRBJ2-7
TGTGCCAGCATCGGTGGGGGGGTCTACGAGCAGTACTTC
CASIGGGVYEQYF
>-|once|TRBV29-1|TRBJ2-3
TGCAGCGGAGATGGCGGGAGCACAGATACGCAGTATTTT
CSGDGGSTDTQYF
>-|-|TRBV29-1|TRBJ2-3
TGCAGCGTTCCGAGCGGGTCCTCCCCCACAGATACGCAGTATTTT
CSVPSGSSPTDTQYF
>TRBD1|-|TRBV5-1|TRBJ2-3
TGCGCCAGCAGCGGGGGACAGGACACTAGCACAGATACGCAGTATTTT
CASSGGQDTSTDTQYF
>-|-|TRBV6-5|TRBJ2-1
TGTGCCAGCAGTTACCAGATGGGGGGTGAGCAGTTCTTC
CASSYQMGGEQFF
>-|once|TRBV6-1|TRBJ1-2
TGTGCCAGCAGTGTAAACGGCAACTATGGCTACACCTTC
CASSVNGNYGYTF
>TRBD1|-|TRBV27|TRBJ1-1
TGTGCCAGCAGTCGACAGCCCCCGGGACAGGGGATCACAGCTTTCTTT
CASSRQPPGQGITAFF
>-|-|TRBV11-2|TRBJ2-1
TGTGCCAGCAGCTTGGGCTCAGACGGGGAGCAGTTCTTC
CASSLGSDGEQFF
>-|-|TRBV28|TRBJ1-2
TGTGCCAGCAGTTTACCCCGGGGGTATGGCTACACCTTC
CASSLPRGYGYTF
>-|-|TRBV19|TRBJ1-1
TGTGCCAGTAGTATATCGGTGAACACTGAAGCTTTCTTT
CASSISVNTEAFF
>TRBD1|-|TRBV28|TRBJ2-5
TGTGCCAGCAGTCTTGGACAGGGGGCTCCACAAGAGACCCAGTACTTC
CASSLGQGAPQETQYF
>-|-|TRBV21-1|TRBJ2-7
TGTGCCAGCAGCAATACTAGCGGGAGGTTCTACGAGCAGTACTTC
CASSNTSGRFYEQYF
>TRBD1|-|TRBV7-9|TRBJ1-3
TGTGCCAGCAGCTTAGCTTCCGGGACAGTTGGAAACACCATATATTTT
CASSLASGTVGNTIYF
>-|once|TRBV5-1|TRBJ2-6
TGCGCCAGCAGCTGGGGGACGATTTCTGGGGCCAACGTCCTGACTTTC
CASSWGTISGANVLTF
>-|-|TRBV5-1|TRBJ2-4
TGCGCCAGCAGCCCAGGGGTAGCGGGAGCCAAAAACATTCAGTACTTC
CASSPGVAGAKNIQYF
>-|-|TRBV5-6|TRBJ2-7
TGTGCCAGCAGCTGGGGGGCGGGGCCTATGGAGCAGTACTTC
CASSWGAGPMEQYF
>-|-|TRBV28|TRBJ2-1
TGTGCCAGCAGTTTTGGCGGAGTCAAGACCAATGAGCAGTTCTTC
CASSFGGVKTNEQFF
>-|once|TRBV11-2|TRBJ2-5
TGTGCCAGCAGCTCCCAGGGCGTCGGTACAGAGACCCAGTACTTC
CASSSQGVGTETQYF
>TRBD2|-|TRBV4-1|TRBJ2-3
TGCGCCAGCAGCCTGACTAGCGGGGAGGGAGATACGCAGTATTTT
CASSLTSGEGDTQYF
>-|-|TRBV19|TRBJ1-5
TGTGCCAGTAGTATTGATCAGCCCCAGCATTTT
CASSIDQPQHF
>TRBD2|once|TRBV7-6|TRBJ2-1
TGTGCCAGCAGCTTATCAGCGGGGAAATACAATGAGCAGTTCTTC
CASSLSAGKYNEQFF
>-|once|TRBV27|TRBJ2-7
TGTGCCAGCACCACGTTTTACGGGAGAAGGGACGAGCAGTACTTC
CASTTFYGRRDEQYF
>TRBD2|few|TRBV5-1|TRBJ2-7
TGCGCCAGCAGCTCGACTAGCGATTCCTACGAGCAGTACTTC
CASSSTSDSYEQYF
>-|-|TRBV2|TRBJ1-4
TGTGCCAGCAGTGATTTAGGGGGAGAAAAACTGTTTTTT
CASSDLGGEKLFF
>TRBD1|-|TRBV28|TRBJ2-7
TGTGCCAGCAGTTCCCCCCGGGACAGGGCTACCTACGAGCAGTACTTC
CASSSPRDRATYEQYF
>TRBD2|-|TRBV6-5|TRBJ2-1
TGTGCCAGCAGACCGGGAGGAGGCTACAATGAGCAGTTCTTC
CASRPGGGYNEQFF
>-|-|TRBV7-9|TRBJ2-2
TGTGCCAGCAGTCCGGGATCCTCCACCGGGGAGCTGTTTTTT
CASSPGSSTGELFF
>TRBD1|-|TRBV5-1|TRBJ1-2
TGCGCCAGCAGCAATACAGGGGGCGCCTTAGACTATGGCTACACCTTC
CASSNTGGALDYGYTF
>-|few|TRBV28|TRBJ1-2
TGTGCCAGCAGTTCGCAACCCCGCGATGGCTACACCTTC
CASSSQPRDGYTF
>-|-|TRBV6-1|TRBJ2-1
TGTGCCAGCAGTGAAATGGTACTAGACTACAATGAGCAGTTCTTC
CASSEMVLDYNEQFF
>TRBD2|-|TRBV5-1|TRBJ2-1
TGCGCCAGCAGCTTGGTCGTAGCGGGAAACAATGAGCAGTTCTTC
CASSLVVAGNNEQFF
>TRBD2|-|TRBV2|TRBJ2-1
TGTGCCAGCAGTGCTAGACTAGCGGGAGTGGGAAATGAGCAGTTCTTC
CASSARLAGVGNEQFF